This T cell receptor beta chain was sequenced for a study of identical twins. TCRdb re-derived calls from the 5' RACE reads in MiXCR, one entry per CDR3 protein. There are approximately 620,000 distinct CDR3 sequences in the sample; more than 6.5% occur only once, and 0.8% to 1% lies in the top ten. CDR3 size: 13 residues. Per the germline V gene, CDR1 is SGHVS and CDR2 is FQNEAQ. V was trimmed by 5 bases and J by 9 bases, leaving 14 bases between them. This clonotype was observed a few times. These same records also appear under a second study, on yellow fever vaccine responses in identical twins.

Sequenced input: PBMCs. The sequence was obtained from a woman younger than 35 in good health. The chain links TRBV7-8 to TRBJ2-1; maybe TRBD1 (6 bases). The CDR3: CASSLPPGVEQFF. The CDR3 nucleotides read TGTGCCAGCAGCCTACCCCCAGGGGTTGAGCAGTTCTTC.